This record covers a single T cell receptor beta chain. The record originates from a study of blood T cell repertoires in COVID-19. Study-wide background: Both acute and convalescent COVID-19 samples were obtained from the United States, Italy and Spain. T cells, B-cell-depleted T cells, or PBMCs supplied cDNA or gDNA.

TCRdb's table, derived via immunoSEQ multiplex PCR, lists solely in-frame clones and lacks some. The sample consists of around 150,000 clones, 70% to 90% of them appearing once. The TCR was taken from a man between 60 and 75 years old with acute or convalescent COVID-19. Sequences were obtained from peripheral blood.

The CDR3 region has the DNA TGTGCCAGCTCACCGAGCGGGAGGGTCCCAGATACGCAGTATTTT. Translated, it gives CASSPSGRVPDTQYF. This chain connects TRBV18 to TRBJ2-3; TRBD2 matches 10 bases. J was trimmed by 4 bases and V by 3 bases; bases with no gene match: 4. The length of the CDR3 is 15 residues. Per the germline V gene, CDR1 is KGHSH and CDR2 is LQKENI.